This T cell receptor (beta chain) derives from a study of shared clonotypes between healthy human individuals (dated by TCRdb to between 2020 and 2021). For the wider study: Two women and three men aged 18 to 49 years were included in the cohort. Leukapheresis yielded between about 0.9 and 9 billion PBMCs per donor. Blood TCR repertoires of four to six healthy adults were deeply sequenced to estimate repertoire size and the extent of clonotype sharing between individuals. For each donor, CD4 naive and CD4 memory were each given three plates, CD8 naive was given two plates, and CD8 memory was given one plate. Different laboratories and diverse techniques were used to prepare libraries and sequence TCR repertoires, to increase sequencing depth and limit assay-specific biases.

Study-wide conclusions, independent of this receptor: The genetic and exposure-history diversity represented was limited by the small number of donors. Clonotypes shared by all four sorted-subset donors showed higher generation probabilities than non-shared clonotypes. Sampling was limited to blood, and TCR repertoires in tissue likely differ from TCR repertoires in blood. About 5% of naive CD4, 3.5% of naive CD8, roughly 2.4% of memory CD4, and 0.4% of memory CD8 clonotypes were shared across several donors. Pairwise subsampling led to the expectation that sequencing depth would affect the degree of clonotype sharing among donors. Larger estimated clonotype richness was generally found for naive subsets than for memory subsets. Incomplete sequencing was indicated by rarefaction of sorted-subset datasets, despite the large sequencing depth.

For the CD8 naive samples, CD45RO-negative cells were positively selected for CCR7, yielding a CD45RA+CCR7+ population from which TemRA cells were excluded. Healthy HIV-negative adults with no recently reported acute infections or vaccinations were included as donors. Every donor was a Caucasian adult residing in Nashville, Tennessee, USA. After blood collection by leukapheresis, PBMCs were isolated using Ficoll-Histopaque density gradient centrifugation and then cryopreserved in the vapor phase of liquid nitrogen. Analytical flow cytometry was used to check the purity and quantity of each magnetically sorted T cell population. From each sorted fraction, genomic DNA was isolated and quantified by UV absorbance on a Nanodrop 2000c. With respect to this clone: Its antigen is currently not known. Per-base qualities were not stored, and no clone one base away is much larger.

V loses 0 bases at its end and J loses 2 bases; junction bases beyond the gene matches: 5. The germline V gene supplies CDR1 SGHRS and CDR2 YFSETQ. The CDR3, cysteine through phenylalanine, is 16 amino acids long. Solely the CDR3 DNA is kept, with 48 bases framed from the first base. TCR CDR3 regions were amplified from genomic DNA by multiplex PCR using the deep immunoSEQ assay. Extracted genomic DNA from each cell subset was distributed evenly across all wells of several immunoSEQ 96-well plates, and each plate was treated as a replicate. For sorted subsets, around 200 ng genomic DNA, equal to tens of thousands of T cell genomes, was loaded into each replicate PCR. Purified libraries were quantified with a Qubit 3.0 fluorometer, sized on a Bioanalyzer 2100, and re-quantified with the KAPA Library Quantification kit. Every immunoSEQ 96-well plate was sequenced on a dedicated single-read 150-cycle Illumina NextSeq 550 flow cell. Regarding the original processing steps: Because only junctional sequences without quality scores were contained in the immunoSEQ output, filtering matching that applied to full-length reads could not be performed. Sequences were annotated with PyIR, a Python wrapper for IgBLAST v1.9, using IMGT germline references to assign V/J genes and CDR3. Any read was removed if the V/J assignment was weak (E-value above 1e-6), the CDR3 was missing, or the read contained stop codons, out-of-frame junctions, or ambiguous translated residues. V3J clonotypes were defined by identical inferred V gene, J gene, and CDR3 amino acid sequence. Percentage overlap between repertoires was calculated by dividing the number of shared unique clonotypes by the size of the smaller repertoire. Richness of each repertoire was evaluated using RTK rarefaction, the Chao1 estimator, and Recon v2.1 estimates of unobserved clonotypes. For all TCRbeta clonotypes obtained by the gDNA method from four donors, generation probabilities were computed with OLGA. This is the immuneACCESS table as TCRdb keeps it, with only in-frame sequences that have V and J called. A part of the clones is gone; compared with another copy, unresolved V genes explain less than half, and the rest is unexplained. D and trimming come from the DNA, and the V and J calls and clone size come from that table. Recorded for this sample are about 1,800,000 clones; about 94% of them occurred a single time. Of the sample, 1.2% is held by the ten largest clones.

Material for sequencing was naive CD8+ T cells sorted from blood. This specimen's cell subset or site label, interpreted: CD45RA+CCR7+. The V and J genes are TRBV5-1 and TRBJ2-5; the junction holds 9 bases that match TRBD2. This clonotype was obtained from a man younger than 30 in good health. The CDR3 loop reads CASSLALAGRQETQYF. The base sequence is TGCGCCAGCAGCTTGGCTCTAGCGGGGCGGCAAGAGACCCAGTACTTC.